Below, 24 T cell receptor beta chains from the same sample are listed, as sequenced in a study of blood T cell repertoires in COVID-19. Clones were read by immunoSEQ multiplex PCR, and TCRdb kept only the in-frame ones, dropping some. The data contain some 510,000 clones, 70% to 90% of them singletons. Input material: PBMCs or T cells enriched from blood (not recorded which). Receptors originate from a middle-aged woman who had recovered from COVID-19.

This chain links TRBV7-2 with TRBJ2-5, with a tentative D call TRBD1 (6 bases). The CDR3 totals 14 residues. The germline V and J ends were trimmed by 5 bases and 6 bases, with 16 bases remaining between them. CDR1 and CDR2 (germline): SGHTA, FQGNSA. DNA for the CDR3: TGTGCCAGCAGCCCCCAAGACAGGTCCAAGACCCAGTACTTC. Translating gives CASSPQDRSKTQYF. Based on the CDR3 plus reference TRBV7-2 and TRBJ2-5, the full variable domain is GAGVSQSPSNKVTEKGKDVELRCDPISGHTALYWYRQSLGQGLEFLIYFQGNSAPDKSGLPSDRFSAERTGGSVSTLTIQRTQQEDSAVYLCASSPQDRSKTQYFGPGTRLLVL.

The chain's CDR3 is CASSDSSNQPQHF. The CDR3 DNA reads TGTGCCAGTAGCGACAGTAGCAATCAGCCCCAGCATTTT. The chain employs TRBV19 and TRBJ1-5, with a possible D match to TRBD1 (5 bases). The CDR3 is 13 amino acids. CDR1 is LNHDA and CDR2 is SQIVND in the germline V gene (reference sequence). V dropped 6 bases and J dropped 0 bases, with 6 bases sitting between them.

This rearrangement joins TRBV11-2 to TRBJ2-1; D ambiguous. The germline V and J ends were trimmed by 5 bases and 7 bases, with 6 bases remaining between them. The CDR3 covers 11 residues. Germline V lookup: CDR1 SGHAT, CDR2 FQNNGV. CDR3: CASSVRNEQFF. Here the CDR3 DNA reads TGTGCCAGCAGCGTTAGAAATGAGCAGTTCTTC.

This clone came up once. The chain recombines TRBV6-5 with TRBJ1-5; TRBD1 is a possible D gene (6 bases). The CDR3 covers 15 residues. Germline V CDR1 and CDR2: MNHEY, SVGAGI. Between the trimmed V and J ends, which lost 8 bases and 3 bases, there was a span of 17 bases. CDR3: CASGPQDRDNQPQHF. The CDR3 region has the DNA TGTGCCAGCGGCCCGCAGGACAGAGACAATCAGCCCCAGCATTTT.

The V and J genes are TRBV5-1 and TRBJ1-4; the D gene is possibly TRBD1 (5 bases). Germline assignment: CDR1 SGHRS and CDR2 YFSETQ. The CDR3 sequence is 14 residues long. Trimming removed 1 base from V and 8 bases from J, with 12 bases in between. CDR3 coding DNA: TGCGCCAGCAGCTTGTCTTGGGGGGAGGAAAAACTGTTTTTT. It translates to CASSLSWGEEKLFF.

The rearrangement uses TRBV4-3 and TRBJ2-7, with D possibly matching TRBD1 (5 bases). The V gene lost 0 bases and the J gene lost 2 bases, with 11 bases spanning the gap. The CDR3 is made up of 15 amino acids. CDR1 LGHNA and CDR2 YSLEER come from the germline V gene. The CDR3 loop reads CASSQEVQDPYEQYF. CDR3 DNA: TGCGCCAGCAGCCAAGAGGTACAGGACCCCTACGAGCAGTACTTC.

This chain links TRBV9 with TRBJ2-3; 7 nucleotides match TRBD2. Germline values: CDR1 SGDLS, CDR2 YYNGEE. J was trimmed by 0 bases and V by 0 bases; bases with no gene match: 19. The CDR3 contains 21 residues. DNA for the CDR3: TGTGCCAGCAGCGTAGGTACCCCCCAAAAAGGCCTAGCGGATAGCACAGATACGCAGTATTTT. It yields the protein CASSVGTPQKGLADSTDTQYF.

The gene calls are TRBV5-1 and TRBJ2-5; D might be TRBD1 (6 bases). The CDR3 is made up of 15 amino acids. Germline V gene data show CDR1 as SGHRS and CDR2 as YFSETQ. Trimming stripped 3 bases from V and 3 bases from J, with 15 bases between. The CDR3 loop is CASSSQPQGEETQYF. CDR3 bases: TGCGCCAGCAGCTCGCAACCACAGGGCGAAGAGACCCAGTACTTC.

The V gene is TRBV5-1, the J gene TRBJ2-2, with 9 bases identical to TRBD1. Looked up from germline, CDR1 is SGHRS and CDR2 is YFSETQ. CDR3 size: 14 residues. The junction had 4 bases not matched to a gene; V was cut back by 4 bases and J by 6 bases. Here the CDR3 reads CASSRDRASGELFF. Here the CDR3 DNA reads TGCGCCAGCAGCCGGGACAGGGCGTCCGGGGAGCTGTTTTTT.

This clone was seen a handful of times. The chain carries TRBV18 and TRBJ1-1; a possible D gene is TRBD1 (6 bases). CDR3 length: 16 amino acids. Trimming shortened V by 2 bases and J by 4 bases, and 17 bases separated the two germline ends. Germline V lookup: CDR1 KGHSH, CDR2 LQKENI. CDR3: CASSPMAQGLGTEAFF. In nucleotides, the CDR3 is TGTGCCAGCTCACCAATGGCCCAGGGGCTGGGCACTGAAGCTTTCTTT.

V usage is TRBV5-1 and J usage is TRBJ1-4; D possibly corresponds to TRBD1 (6 bases). The V gene lost 0 bases and the J gene lost 3 bases, with 12 bases spanning the gap. Germline loops: CDR1 SGHRS, CDR2 YFSETQ. This CDR3 region has 16 residues. The CDR3 coding sequence is TGCGCCAGCAGCTTGGCCACAGGACAGCCTAATGAAAAACTGTTTTTT. Protein product: CASSLATGQPNEKLFF. Drawing the rest from reference TRBV5-1 and TRBJ1-4, the complete variable domain is KAGVTQTPRYLIKTRGQQVTLSCSPISGHRSVSWYQQTPGQGLQFLFEYFSETQRNKGNFPGRFSGRQFSNSRSEMNVSTLELGDSALYLCASSLATGQPNEKLFFGSGTQLSVL.

The chain is built from TRBV7-2 and TRBJ2-7; D is unclear. The germline V gene has CDR1 SGHTA and CDR2 FQGNSA. This CDR3 is 13 amino acids long. V lost 5 bases and J lost 9, with 17 bases in between. The CDR3 sequence is CASSPVPEARQYF. The CDR3 DNA is TGTGCCAGCAGCCCTGTCCCCGAGGCGCGGCAGTACTTC.

This chain connects TRBV4-3 to TRBJ2-7; 13 bases fit TRBD2. The CDR3 runs 18 residues. The germline V gene encodes CDR1 LGHNA and CDR2 YSLEER. V lost 2 bases and J lost 2; bases outside the gene matches: 9. The chain's CDR3 is CASSQHTGTSGATYEQYF. The DNA of the CDR3 is TGCGCCAGCAGCCAACATACCGGGACTAGCGGGGCAACCTACGAGCAGTACTTC.

The rearrangement joins TRBV27 to TRBJ1-2, with TRBD1 matching over 10 bases. Germline CDR1 is MNHEY and CDR2 is SMNVEV (reference sequence). V lost 4 bases, J lost 5 bases, and 7 bases stayed unmatched. CDR3 length: 15 amino acids. The CDR3 DNA reads TGTGCCAGCAGTTCTCCGGGACAGGGGAATTATGGCTACACCTTC. It is translated as CASSSPGQGNYGYTF.

This rearrangement joins TRBV29-1 to TRBJ2-1; TRBD2 matches at 9 bases. In germline, CDR1 is SQVTM, CDR2 ANQGSEA. This CDR3 comprises 14 residues. The ends lost 7 bases at V and 7 bases at J; junction bases unmatched: 11. CDR3 loop: CSDLGAGGVNEQFF. For the CDR3, the DNA is TGCAGCGATCTGGGGGCGGGAGGGGTAAATGAGCAGTTCTTC.

This chain joins TRBV3-1 (or the pseudogene TRBV3-2) and TRBJ2-5, with D perhaps matching TRBD2 (7 bases). Trimming left V 4 bases short and J 4 bases short, with 10 bases between. This CDR3 spans 13 amino acids. CDR1 is LGHDT, CDR2 YNNKEL, per germline (reference sequence). The CDR3 loop reads CASSLRGGETQYF. The DNA for the CDR3 is TGTGCCAGCAGCCTAAGGGGGGGAGAGACCCAGTACTTC.

The chain recombines TRBV25-1 with TRBJ2-1; the match to TRBD1 covers 7 bases. CDR3 size: 11 residues. Germline V gives CDR1 MGHDK, CDR2 SYGVNS. The trim removed 7 bases at V and 13 bases at J, leaving 7 bases unmatched. The CDR3 region has the DNA TGTGCCAGCACTCCCGGGACAGCACAGTTCTTC. Protein product: CASTPGTAQFF.

J is TRBJ1-1 and V is TRBV3-1 (or the pseudogene TRBV3-2); a possible D gene is TRBD1 (5 bases). V lost 1 base to trimming and J lost 10 bases, with 13 bases between them. Per germline, CDR1 LGHDT and CDR2 YNNKEL (reference sequence). This CDR3 is built from 13 residues. CDR3 coding DNA: TGTGCCAGCAGCCAAGGTCCAGGGAGGTCAGCTTTCTTT. Its translation is CASSQGPGRSAFF.

The chain is built from TRBV10-3 and TRBJ2-5; a possible D gene is TRBD2 (6 bases). The V end was cut by 4 bases, the J end by 4 bases, with 13 bases between. CDR1 and CDR2 from the germline V gene are ENHRY and SYGVKD. The CDR3 is 14 residues long. The CDR3 DNA follows: TGTGCCATCAGTGGTCCGGGAGTTGGAGAGACCCAGTACTTC. Amino acid sequence: CAISGPGVGETQYF.

The V gene is TRBV5-1, the J gene TRBJ2-2, with 8 bases matching TRBD2. CDR3 size: 16 residues. Germline loops: CDR1 SGHRS, CDR2 YFSETQ. V dropped 3 bases and J dropped 9; count of bases not matched to a gene: 13. The CDR3 here is CASSSTGGAGAWELFF. Written as DNA, the CDR3 is TGCGCCAGCAGCTCCACTGGGGGAGCGGGAGCATGGGAGCTGTTTTTT.

The chain couples TRBV19 to TRBJ2-2; 7 bases match TRBD1. Germline V gene data show CDR1 as LNHDA and CDR2 as SQIVND (reference sequence). The CDR3 is made up of 16 amino acids. Unmatched junction bases numbered 5, after V lost 3 bases and J lost 1 base. CDR3: CASSIGQGVNTGELFF. CDR3 coding DNA: TGTGCCAGTAGTATCGGTCAGGGGGTGAACACCGGGGAGCTGTTTTTT.

The chain is built from TRBV10-2 and TRBJ1-1, with TRBD1 as a possible D gene (6 bases). V dropped 7 bases and J dropped 3 bases, with 15 bases sitting between them. Germline loops: CDR1 WSHSY, CDR2 SAAADI. The CDR3 has 14 amino acids. The CDR3 sequence: CASKEGEIYTEAFF. In DNA, the CDR3 is TGCGCCAGCAAAGAGGGGGAGATCTACACTGAAGCTTTCTTT.

The gene calls are TRBV21-1 and TRBJ2-1; the table's D call TRBD2 went unverified against the DNA. TRBV21-1 is labeled a pseudogene. The CDR3 sequence is 15 residues long. This chain's CDR3 is CASSKAKSSYNEQFF. DNA of the CDR3: TGTGCCAGCAGCAAAGCGAAGAGCTCCTACAATGAGCAGTTCTTC.

This clone has only one observation. This chain uses TRBV14 with TRBJ2-5, with D perhaps TRBD1 (5 bases). Germline assignment: CDR1 SGHDN and CDR2 FVKESK. Trimming removed 4 bases at V and 2 bases at J, with 11 bases between. The CDR3 contains 14 residues. The CDR3 region is CASSPIDRQETQYF. In DNA, the CDR3 is TGTGCCAGCAGCCCTATCGACAGACAAGAGACCCAGTACTTC. Supplemented by reference TRBV14 and TRBJ2-5, the full variable domain reads EAGVTQFPSHSVIEKGQTVTLRCDPISGHDNLYWYRRVMGKEIKFLLHFVKESKQDESGMPNNRFLAERTGGTYSTLKVQPAELEDSGVYFCASSPIDRQETQYFGPGTRLLVL.